This TCR beta chain is from a study of cytomegalovirus exposure and HLA in healthy donors. Germline CDR1 and CDR2: MDHEN and SYDVKM. Between the trimmed V and J ends, which lost 3 bases and 3 bases, there was a span of 18 bases. The CDR3 is made up of 16 amino acids. The table came from immunoSEQ multiplex PCR; TCRdb's copy has only in-frame clones and leaves some out. The sample lists some 240,000 clones, around 86% occurring once. Input material: PBMCs. J is TRBJ2-7 and V is TRBV28; possible D gene TRBD2, 6 bases. This TCR came from a woman aged 18 to 35 in good health and CMV-seropositive. The CDR3 region is CASSLKMWRGIYEQYF. The CDR3 DNA is TGTGCCAGCAGTTTGAAGATGTGGCGGGGAATCTACGAGCAGTACTTC.